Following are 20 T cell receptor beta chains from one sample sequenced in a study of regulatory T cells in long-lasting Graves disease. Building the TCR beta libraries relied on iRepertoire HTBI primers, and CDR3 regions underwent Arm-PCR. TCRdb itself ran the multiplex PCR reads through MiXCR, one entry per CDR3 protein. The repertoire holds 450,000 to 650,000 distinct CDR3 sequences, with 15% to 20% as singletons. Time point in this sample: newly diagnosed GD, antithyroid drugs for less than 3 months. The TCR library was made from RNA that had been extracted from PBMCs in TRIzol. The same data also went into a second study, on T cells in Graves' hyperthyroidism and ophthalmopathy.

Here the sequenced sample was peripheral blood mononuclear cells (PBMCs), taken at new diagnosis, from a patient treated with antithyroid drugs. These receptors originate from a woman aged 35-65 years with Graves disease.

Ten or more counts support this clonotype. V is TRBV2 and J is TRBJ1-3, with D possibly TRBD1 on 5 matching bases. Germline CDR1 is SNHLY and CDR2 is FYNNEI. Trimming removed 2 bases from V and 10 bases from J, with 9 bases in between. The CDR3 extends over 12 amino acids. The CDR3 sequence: CASSETGSTIYF. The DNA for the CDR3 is TGTGCCAGCAGTGAAACAGGATCGACCATATATTTT.

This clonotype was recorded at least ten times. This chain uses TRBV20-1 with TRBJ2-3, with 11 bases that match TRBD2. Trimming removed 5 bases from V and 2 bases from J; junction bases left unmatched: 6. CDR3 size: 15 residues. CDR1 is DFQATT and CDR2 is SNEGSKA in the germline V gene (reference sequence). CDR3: CSALNSGGVTDTQYF. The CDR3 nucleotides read TGCAGTGCTCTAAATAGCGGGGGGGTCACAGATACGCAGTATTTT.

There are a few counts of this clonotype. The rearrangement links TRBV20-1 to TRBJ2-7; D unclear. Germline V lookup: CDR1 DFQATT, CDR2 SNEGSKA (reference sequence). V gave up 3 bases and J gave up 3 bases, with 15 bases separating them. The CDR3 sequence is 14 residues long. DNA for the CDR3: TGCAGTGCTAGTGATCTCAGTACTAACTACGAGCAGTACTTC. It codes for CSASDLSTNYEQYF.

The CDR3 nucleotides are TGTGCTAGTGGTTCCCTACCGGGGGGGAACACTGAAGCTTTCTTT. Translated, it gives CASGSLPGGNTEAFF. This chain joins TRBV12-5 and TRBJ1-1; the D gene is possibly TRBD1 (5 bases). The germline V and J ends were trimmed by 4 bases and 1 base, with 13 bases remaining between them. The germline CDR1 and CDR2 sequences are LGHNT and FRNRAP. There are 15 residues in the CDR3.

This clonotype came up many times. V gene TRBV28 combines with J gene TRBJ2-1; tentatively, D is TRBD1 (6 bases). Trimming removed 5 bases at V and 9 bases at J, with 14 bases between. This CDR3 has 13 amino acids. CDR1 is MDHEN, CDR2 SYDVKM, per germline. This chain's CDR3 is CASSKQGRSEQFF. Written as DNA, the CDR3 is TGTGCCAGCAGTAAACAGGGAAGGAGTGAGCAGTTCTTC.

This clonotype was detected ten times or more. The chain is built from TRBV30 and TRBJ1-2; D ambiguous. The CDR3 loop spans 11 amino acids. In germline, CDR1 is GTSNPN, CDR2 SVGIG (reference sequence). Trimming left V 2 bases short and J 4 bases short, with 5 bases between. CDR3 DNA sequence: TGTGCCTGGAGTAAGACCTATGGCTACACCTTC. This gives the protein CAWSKTYGYTF.

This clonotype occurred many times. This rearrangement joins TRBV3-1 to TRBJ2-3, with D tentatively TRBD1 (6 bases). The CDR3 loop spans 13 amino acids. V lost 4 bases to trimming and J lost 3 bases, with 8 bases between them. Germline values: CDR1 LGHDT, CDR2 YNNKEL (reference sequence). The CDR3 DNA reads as TGTGCCAGCAGCCCCGGACAGACAGATACGCAGTATTTT. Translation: CASSPGQTDTQYF.

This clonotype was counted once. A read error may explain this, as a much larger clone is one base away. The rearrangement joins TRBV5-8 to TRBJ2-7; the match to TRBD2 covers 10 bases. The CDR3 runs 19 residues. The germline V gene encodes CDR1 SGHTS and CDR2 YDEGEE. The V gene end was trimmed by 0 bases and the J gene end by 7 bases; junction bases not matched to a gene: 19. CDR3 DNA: TGTGCCAGCAGCTTGGTAGGGCTAGCGGGGGCCGGTGGCAATAATGAGCAGTACTTC. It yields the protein CASSLVGLAGAGGNNEQYF.

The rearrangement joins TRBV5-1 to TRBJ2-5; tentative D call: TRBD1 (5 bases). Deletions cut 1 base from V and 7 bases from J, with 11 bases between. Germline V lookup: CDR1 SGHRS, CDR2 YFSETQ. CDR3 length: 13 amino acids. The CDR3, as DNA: TGCGCCAGCAGCTTGAAGGGGCCAGGGACCCAGTACTTC. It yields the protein CASSLKGPGTQYF.

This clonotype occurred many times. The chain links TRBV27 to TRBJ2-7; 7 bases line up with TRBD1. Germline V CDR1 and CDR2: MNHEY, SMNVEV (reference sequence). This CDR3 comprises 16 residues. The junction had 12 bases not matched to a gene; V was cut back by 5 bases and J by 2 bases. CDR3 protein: CASSPFVTGTAYEQYF. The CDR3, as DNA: TGTGCCAGCAGTCCTTTCGTCACCGGGACAGCCTACGAGCAGTACTTC.

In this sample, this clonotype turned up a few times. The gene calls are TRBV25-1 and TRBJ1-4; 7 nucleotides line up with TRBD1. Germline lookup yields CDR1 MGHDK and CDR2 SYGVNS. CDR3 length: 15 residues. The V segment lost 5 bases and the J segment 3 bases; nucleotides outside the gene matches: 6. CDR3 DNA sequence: TGTGCCAGCAGTCAACCGGGACAGCCTAATGAAAAACTGTTTTTT. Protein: CASSQPGQPNEKLFF.

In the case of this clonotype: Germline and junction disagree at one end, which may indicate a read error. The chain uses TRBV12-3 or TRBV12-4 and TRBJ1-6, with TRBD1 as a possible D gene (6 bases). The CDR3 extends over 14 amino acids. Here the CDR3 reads CASRFLDRYSPFHF. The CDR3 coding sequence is TGTGCCAGCAGGTTCCTAGACAGGTATTCACCCTTCCACTTT.

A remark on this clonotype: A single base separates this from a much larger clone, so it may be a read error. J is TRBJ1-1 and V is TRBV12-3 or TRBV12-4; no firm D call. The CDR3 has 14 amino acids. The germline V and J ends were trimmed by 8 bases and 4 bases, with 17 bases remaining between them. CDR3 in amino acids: CASHYRSESTEAFF. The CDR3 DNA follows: TGTGCCAGCCATTATCGGTCCGAAAGCACTGAAGCTTTCTTT.

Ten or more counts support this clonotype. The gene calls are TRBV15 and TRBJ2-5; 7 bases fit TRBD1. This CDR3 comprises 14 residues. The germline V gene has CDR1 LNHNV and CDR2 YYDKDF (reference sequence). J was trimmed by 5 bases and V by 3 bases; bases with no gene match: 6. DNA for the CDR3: TGTGCCACCAGCAGTAAATGGGACAGCGAGACCCAGTACTTC. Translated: CATSSKWDSETQYF.

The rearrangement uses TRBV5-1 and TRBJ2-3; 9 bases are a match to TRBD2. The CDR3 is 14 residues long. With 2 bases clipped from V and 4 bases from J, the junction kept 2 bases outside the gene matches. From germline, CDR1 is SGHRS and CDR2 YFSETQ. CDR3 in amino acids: CASSFPSGADTQYF. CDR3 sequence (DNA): TGCGCCAGCAGCTTTCCTAGCGGGGCAGATACGCAGTATTTT.

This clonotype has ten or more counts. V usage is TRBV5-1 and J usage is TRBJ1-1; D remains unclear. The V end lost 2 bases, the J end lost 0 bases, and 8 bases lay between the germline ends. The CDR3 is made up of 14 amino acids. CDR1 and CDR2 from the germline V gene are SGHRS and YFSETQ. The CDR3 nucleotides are TGCGCCAGCAGCTTCGAGGGTATGAACACTGAAGCTTTCTTT. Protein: CASSFEGMNTEAFF.

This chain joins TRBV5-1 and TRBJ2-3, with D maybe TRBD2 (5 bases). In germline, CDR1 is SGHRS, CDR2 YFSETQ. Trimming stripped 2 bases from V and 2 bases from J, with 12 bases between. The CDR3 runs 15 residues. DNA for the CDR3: TGCGCCAGCAGCTTAGAGCGGCAGGCCACAGATACGCAGTATTTT. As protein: CASSLERQATDTQYF.

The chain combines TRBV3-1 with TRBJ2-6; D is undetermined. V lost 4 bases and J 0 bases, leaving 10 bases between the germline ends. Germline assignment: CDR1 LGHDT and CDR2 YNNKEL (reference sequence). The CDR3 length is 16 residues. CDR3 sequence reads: CASSLSKDSGANVLTF. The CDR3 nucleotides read TGTGCCAGCAGCCTCAGTAAAGACTCTGGGGCCAACGTCCTGACTTTC.

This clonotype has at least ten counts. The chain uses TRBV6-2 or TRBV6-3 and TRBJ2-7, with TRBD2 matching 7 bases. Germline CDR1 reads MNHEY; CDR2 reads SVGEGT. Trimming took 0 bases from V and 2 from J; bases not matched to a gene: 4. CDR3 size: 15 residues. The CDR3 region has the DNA TGTGCCAGCAGTTACTCGCGGGGGAACCCCTACGAGCAGTACTTC. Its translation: CASSYSRGNPYEQYF.

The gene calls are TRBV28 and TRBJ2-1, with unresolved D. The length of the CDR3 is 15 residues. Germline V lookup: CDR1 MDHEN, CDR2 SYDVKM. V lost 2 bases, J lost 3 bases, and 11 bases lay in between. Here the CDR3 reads CASSLLGPIYNEQFF. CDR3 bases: TGTGCCAGCAGTTTACTCGGACCAATCTACAATGAGCAGTTCTTC.